This T cell receptor beta chain was documented in a study of Ad26.COV2.S vaccination and SARS-CoV-2 variants. Study background: Once or twice, 56 days apart, Ad26.COV2.S was delivered intramuscularly. The study's findings and limits: Placebo recipients showed lower spike-specific TCR breadth than vaccinees.

V lost 0 bases and J lost 5, with 13 bases in between. This CDR3 is built from 15 residues. Germline CDR1 is LGHDT and CDR2 is YNNKEL (reference sequence). Libraries were prepared by immunoSEQ multiplex PCR; TCRdb keeps only in-frame clonotypes and omits some of them. This table has roughly 390,000 clones, about 88% appearing once. Treatment meaning: roughly 19 received Ad26.COV2.S at low or high dose, single or two shots; 5 received placebo; per-sample allocation not given. Specimen acquisition occurred on day 63 following the initial vaccine or placebo injection. It was an adult aged 18-55 years in Boston who was the donor. Remarks on this clone: The antigen remains undetermined.

The V and J genes are TRBV3-1 (or the pseudogene TRBV3-2) and TRBJ2-5; tentatively, D is TRBD1 (5 bases). This specimen was peripheral blood, taken in a trial of Ad26.COV2.S vaccine versus placebo. The sequence was obtained from a person aged 18-65 years who received the Ad26.COV2.S COVID-19 vaccine or a placebo. CDR3 in amino acids: CASSQDIGSGETQYF. CDR3 DNA sequence: TGTGCCAGCAGCCAAGATATCGGCTCAGGGGAGACCCAGTACTTC.